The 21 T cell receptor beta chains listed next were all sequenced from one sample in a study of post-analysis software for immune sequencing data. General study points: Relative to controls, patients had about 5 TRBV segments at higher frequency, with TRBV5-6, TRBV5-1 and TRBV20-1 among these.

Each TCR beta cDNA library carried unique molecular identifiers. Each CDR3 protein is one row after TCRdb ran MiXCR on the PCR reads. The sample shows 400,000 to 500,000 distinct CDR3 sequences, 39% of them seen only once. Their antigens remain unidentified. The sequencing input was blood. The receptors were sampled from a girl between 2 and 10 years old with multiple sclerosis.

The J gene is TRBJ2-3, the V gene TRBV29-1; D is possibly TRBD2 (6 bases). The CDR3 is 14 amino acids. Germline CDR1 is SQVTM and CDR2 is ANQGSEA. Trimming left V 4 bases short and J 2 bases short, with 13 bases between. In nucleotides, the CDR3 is TGCAGCGTTGGAATGGCGGGGAACACAGATACGCAGTATTTT. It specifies CSVGMAGNTDTQYF.

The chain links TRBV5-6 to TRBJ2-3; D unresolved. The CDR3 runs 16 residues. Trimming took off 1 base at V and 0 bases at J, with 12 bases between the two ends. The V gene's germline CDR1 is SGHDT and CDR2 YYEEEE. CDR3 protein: CASSLLANPSTDTQYF. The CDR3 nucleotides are TGTGCCAGCAGCTTGCTCGCGAACCCTAGCACAGATACGCAGTATTTT.

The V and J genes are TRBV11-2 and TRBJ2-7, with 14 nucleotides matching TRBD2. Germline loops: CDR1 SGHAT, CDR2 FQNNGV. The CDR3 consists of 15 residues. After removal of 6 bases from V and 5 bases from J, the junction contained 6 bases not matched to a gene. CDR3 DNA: TGTGCCAGCAGACGTAGGGGACTAGCGGGAGACGAGCAGTACTTC. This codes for CASRRRGLAGDEQYF.

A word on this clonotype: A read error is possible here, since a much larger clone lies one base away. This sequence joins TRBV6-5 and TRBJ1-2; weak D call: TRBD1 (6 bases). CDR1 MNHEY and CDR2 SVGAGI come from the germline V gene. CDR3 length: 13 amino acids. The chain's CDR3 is CANSYSGDYGYTF. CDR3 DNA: TGTGCCAACAGTTACTCAGGGGACTATGGCTACACCTTC.

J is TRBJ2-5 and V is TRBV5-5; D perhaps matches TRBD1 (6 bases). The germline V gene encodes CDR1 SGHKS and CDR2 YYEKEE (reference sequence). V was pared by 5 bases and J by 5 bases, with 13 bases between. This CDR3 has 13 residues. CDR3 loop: CASRPTGHETQYF. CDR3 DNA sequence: TGTGCCAGCAGACCGACAGGACACGAGACCCAGTACTTC.

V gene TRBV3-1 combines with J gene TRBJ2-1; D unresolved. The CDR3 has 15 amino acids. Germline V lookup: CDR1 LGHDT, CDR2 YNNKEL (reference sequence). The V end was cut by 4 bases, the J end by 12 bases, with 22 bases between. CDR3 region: CASSRSSRFIAGQFF. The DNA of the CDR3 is TGTGCCAGCAGCCGATCATCTCGATTCATTGCTGGGCAGTTCTTC.

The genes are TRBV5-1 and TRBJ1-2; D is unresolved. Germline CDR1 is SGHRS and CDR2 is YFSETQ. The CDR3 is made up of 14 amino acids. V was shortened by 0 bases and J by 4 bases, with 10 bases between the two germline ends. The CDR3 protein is CASSLEGSIYGYTF. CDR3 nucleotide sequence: TGCGCCAGCAGCTTGGAAGGTTCTATCTATGGCTACACCTTC.

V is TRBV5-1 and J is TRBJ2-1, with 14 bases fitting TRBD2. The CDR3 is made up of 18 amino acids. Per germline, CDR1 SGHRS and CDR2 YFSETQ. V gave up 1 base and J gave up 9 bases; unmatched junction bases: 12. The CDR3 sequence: CASSLSSATSGGGGEQFF. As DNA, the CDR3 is TGCGCCAGCAGCTTGAGTTCGGCGACTAGCGGGGGGGGTGGTGAGCAGTTCTTC.

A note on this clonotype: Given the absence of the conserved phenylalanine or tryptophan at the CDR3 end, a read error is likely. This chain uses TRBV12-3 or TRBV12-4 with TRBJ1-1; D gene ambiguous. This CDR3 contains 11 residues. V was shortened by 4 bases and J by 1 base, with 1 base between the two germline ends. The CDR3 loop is CASSSNTEAFC. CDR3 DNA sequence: TGTGCCAGCAGTTCGAACACTGAAGCTTTCTGT.

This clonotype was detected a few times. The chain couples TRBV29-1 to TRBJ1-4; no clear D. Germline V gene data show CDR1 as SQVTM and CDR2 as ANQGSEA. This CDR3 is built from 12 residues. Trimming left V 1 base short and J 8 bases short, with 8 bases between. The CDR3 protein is CSVEGDTEKLFF. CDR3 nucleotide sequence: TGCAGCGTTGAAGGCGATACGGAAAAACTGTTTTTT. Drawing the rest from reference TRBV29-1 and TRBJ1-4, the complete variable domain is SAVISQKPSRDICQRGTSLTIQCQVDSQVTMMFWYRQQPGQSLTLIATANQGSEATYESGFVIDKFPISRPNLTFSTLTVSNMSPEDSSIYLCSVEGDTEKLFFGSGTQLSVL.

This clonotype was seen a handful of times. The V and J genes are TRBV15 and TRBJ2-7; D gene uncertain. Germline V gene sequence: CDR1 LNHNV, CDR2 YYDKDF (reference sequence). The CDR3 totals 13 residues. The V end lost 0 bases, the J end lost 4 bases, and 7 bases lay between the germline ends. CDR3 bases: TGTGCCACCAGCAGAGATATGGGGTACGAGCAGTACTTC. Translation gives CATSRDMGYEQYF.

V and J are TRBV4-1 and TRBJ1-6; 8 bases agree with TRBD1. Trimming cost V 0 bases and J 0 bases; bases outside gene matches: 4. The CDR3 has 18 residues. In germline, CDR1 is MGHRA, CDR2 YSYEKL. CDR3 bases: TGCGCCAGCAGCCAAGAGGACAGGGCAAACTCCTATAATTCACCCCTCCACTTT. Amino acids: CASSQEDRANSYNSPLHF.

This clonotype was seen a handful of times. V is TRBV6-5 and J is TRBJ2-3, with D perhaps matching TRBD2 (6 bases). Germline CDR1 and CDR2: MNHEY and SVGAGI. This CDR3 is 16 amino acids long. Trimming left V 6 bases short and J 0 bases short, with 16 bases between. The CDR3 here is CASRPGTWVSTDTQYF. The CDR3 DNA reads TGTGCCAGCAGGCCGGGGACTTGGGTGAGCACAGATACGCAGTATTTT.

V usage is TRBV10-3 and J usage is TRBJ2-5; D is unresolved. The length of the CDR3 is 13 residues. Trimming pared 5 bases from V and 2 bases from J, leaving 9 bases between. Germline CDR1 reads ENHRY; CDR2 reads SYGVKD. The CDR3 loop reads CAISFGQQETQYF. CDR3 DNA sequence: TGTGCCATCAGTTTCGGGCAGCAAGAGACCCAGTACTTC.

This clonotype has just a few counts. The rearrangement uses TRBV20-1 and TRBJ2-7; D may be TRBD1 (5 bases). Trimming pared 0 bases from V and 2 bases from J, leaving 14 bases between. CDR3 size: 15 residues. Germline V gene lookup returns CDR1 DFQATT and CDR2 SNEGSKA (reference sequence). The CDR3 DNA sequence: TGCAGTGCTAGAGAGAAAGGGGTCTACACCTACGAGCAGTACTTC. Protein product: CSAREKGVYTYEQYF.

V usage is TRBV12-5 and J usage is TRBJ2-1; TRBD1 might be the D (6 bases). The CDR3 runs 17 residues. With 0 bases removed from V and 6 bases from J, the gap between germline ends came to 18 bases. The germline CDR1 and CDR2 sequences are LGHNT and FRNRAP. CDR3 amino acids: CASGLVPVTGSANEQFF. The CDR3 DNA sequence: TGTGCTAGTGGTTTGGTACCAGTAACAGGGTCGGCCAATGAGCAGTTCTTC.

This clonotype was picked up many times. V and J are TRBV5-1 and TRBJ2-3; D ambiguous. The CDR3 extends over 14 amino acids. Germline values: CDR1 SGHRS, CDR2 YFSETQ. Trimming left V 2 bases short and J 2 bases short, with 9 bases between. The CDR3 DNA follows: TGCGCCAGCAGCTTTGGGCAGGACACAGATACGCAGTATTTT. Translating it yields CASSFGQDTDTQYF.

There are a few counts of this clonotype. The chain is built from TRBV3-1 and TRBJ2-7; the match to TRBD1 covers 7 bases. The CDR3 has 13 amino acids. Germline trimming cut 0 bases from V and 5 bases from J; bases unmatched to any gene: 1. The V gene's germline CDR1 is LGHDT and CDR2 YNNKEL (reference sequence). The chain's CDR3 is CASSQEGTDEQYF. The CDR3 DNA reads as TGTGCCAGCAGCCAAGAGGGGACAGACGAGCAGTACTTC.

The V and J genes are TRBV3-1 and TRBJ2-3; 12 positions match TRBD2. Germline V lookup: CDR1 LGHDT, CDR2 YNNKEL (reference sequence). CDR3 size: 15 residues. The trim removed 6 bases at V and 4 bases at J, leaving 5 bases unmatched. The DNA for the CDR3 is TGTGCCAGCAGTCCGACTAGCGGGAGTGCAGATACGCAGTATTTT. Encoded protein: CASSPTSGSADTQYF.

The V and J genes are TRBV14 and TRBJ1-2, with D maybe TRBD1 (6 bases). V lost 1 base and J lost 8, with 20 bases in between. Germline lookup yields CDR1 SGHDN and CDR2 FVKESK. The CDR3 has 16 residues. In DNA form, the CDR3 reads TGTGCCAGCAGCCAAGTGGTTCGGGGGGCGGCCGGCGGCTACACCTTC. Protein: CASSQVVRGAAGGYTF.

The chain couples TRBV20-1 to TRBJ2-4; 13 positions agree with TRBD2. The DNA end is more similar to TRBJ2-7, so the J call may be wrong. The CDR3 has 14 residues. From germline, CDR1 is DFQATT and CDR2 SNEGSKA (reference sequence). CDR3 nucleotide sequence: TGCAGTGCCCTAGGACTAGCGGGGGTCTACGAGCAGTACTTC. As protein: CSALGLAGVYEQYF.